These T cell receptor beta chains were read from a single sample in a study of T cells in Graves' hyperthyroidism and ophthalmopathy. TCRdb recomputed calls from the multiplex PCR reads with MiXCR, one row per CDR3 protein. The sample lists about 720,000 distinct CDR3 sequences, roughly 15% occurring once. Source material: blood. The receptor set was obtained from a man between 18 and 35 years old with Graves' hyperthyroidism. Each CDR3 is given with its conserved first and last residue. D genes are given only for firm matches. Not every row has a clone size; where given, it reads once, few, many or a size class.

CDR3: CASSQVGGLNTGELFF
DNA: TGCGCCAGCAGCCAAGTTGGGGGTCTAAACACCGGGGAGCTGTTTTTT
J: TRBJ2-2
V: TRBV4-1
D: -
size: few

CDR3: CASSSRDTLVETQYF
DNA: TGTGCCAGCAGTTCACGGGACACCCTTGTTGAGACCCAGTACTTC
J: TRBJ2-5
V: TRBV28
D: -
size: -

CDR3: CASSQVAVETQYF
DNA: TGTGCCAGCAGCCAAGTGGCTGTTGAGACCCAGTACTTC
J: TRBJ2-5
V: TRBV4-2
D: -
size: few

CDR3: CASSAPGQLYGYTF
DNA: TGTGCCAGCAGTGCCCCGGGGCAGCTCTATGGCTACACCTTC
J: TRBJ1-2
V: TRBV2
D: -
size: many

CDR3: CSATRGDEKLFF
DNA: TGCAGTGCAACCAGGGGGGATGAAAAACTGTTTTTT
J: TRBJ1-4
V: TRBV20-1
D: TRBD1
size: -

CDR3: CASSFLGRREGTGELFF
DNA: TGTGCCAGCAGCTTTCTAGGACGGCGGGAGGGGACCGGGGAGCTGTTTTTT
J: TRBJ2-2
V: TRBV7-9
D: TRBD2
size: -

CDR3: CASCRDSNQPQHF
DNA: TGTGCCAGCTGTCGAGATAGCAATCAGCCCCAGCATTTT
J: TRBJ1-5
V: TRBV6-5
D: -
size: few

CDR3: CASSLDGRSGYGYTF
DNA: TGTGCCAGCAGCTTGGATGGCCGCTCGGGCTATGGCTACACCTTC
J: TRBJ1-2
V: TRBV5-5
D: -
size: few

CDR3: CASSPSWESTTPQTQYF
DNA: TGTGCCAGCAGCCCGTCCTGGGAGAGTACAACCCCCCAGACCCAGTACTTC
J: TRBJ2-5
V: TRBV3-1
D: -
size: many

CDR3: CASSYPDRGGEQYF
DNA: TGTGCCAGCAGTTACCCGGACAGGGGCGGCGAGCAGTACTTC
J: TRBJ2-7
V: TRBV6-2/TRBV6-3
D: TRBD1
size: few

CDR3: CASTSLPIYEQYF
DNA: TGTGCCAGCACTTCCCTCCCCATTTACGAGCAGTACTTC
J: TRBJ2-7
V: TRBV28
D: -
size: many

CDR3: CASSLEGSGSETQYF
DNA: TGTGCCAGCAGCTTGGAGGGTAGCGGGAGCGAGACCCAGTACTTC
J: TRBJ2-5
V: TRBV5-4
D: TRBD2
size: -

CDR3: CASVSRGGPSTDTQYF
DNA: TGTGCCAGCGTCTCGCGGGGGGGTCCTAGCACAGATACGCAGTATTTT
J: TRBJ2-3
V: TRBV28
D: TRBD2
size: -

CDR3: CSASLRAGGETQYF
DNA: TGCAGTGCTAGCTTGAGGGCCGGAGGAGAGACCCAGTACTTC
J: TRBJ2-5
V: TRBV20-1
D: -
size: many

CDR3: CASSSGLLPGQYF
DNA: TGTGCCAGCAGTTCGGGACTCCTTCCTGGGCAGTACTTC
J: TRBJ2-7
V: TRBV12-3/TRBV12-4
D: -
size: few

CDR3: CASTPFHSPTGQLAFF
DNA: TGTGCCAGCACCCCTTTTCACTCCCCGACTGGGCAGTTGGCTTTCTTT
J: TRBJ1-1
V: TRBV7-9
D: -
size: few

CDR3: CAWSQGAWEAFF
DNA: TGTGCCTGGAGCCAGGGGGCATGGGAAGCTTTCTTT
J: TRBJ1-1
V: TRBV30
D: TRBD1
size: many

CDR3: CASSSTSGRNTEAFF
DNA: TGTGCCAGCAGCTCCACATCGGGACGGAACACTGAAGCTTTCTTT
J: TRBJ1-1
V: TRBV7-9
D: -
size: -

CDR3: CASSQGFQSSYNEQFF
DNA: TGTGCCAGCAGCCAGGGATTTCAAAGCTCCTACAATGAGCAGTTCTTC
J: TRBJ2-1
V: TRBV27
D: -
size: many

CDR3: CASSFLGQTYNEQFF
DNA: TGTGCCAGCAGTTTTTTGGGACAGACCTACAATGAGCAGTTCTTC
J: TRBJ2-1
V: TRBV28
D: TRBD1
size: -

CDR3: CAAGFGYEQYF
DNA: TGTGCCGCTGGCTTTGGCTACGAGCAGTACTTC
J: TRBJ2-7
V: TRBV6-2/TRBV6-3
D: -
size: many

CDR3: CASSFTGEPYEQYF
DNA: TGTGCCAGCAGCTTCACAGGAGAACCCTACGAGCAGTACTTC
J: TRBJ2-7
V: TRBV7-2
D: -
size: few

CDR3: CAWRDGGKTDTQYF
DNA: TGTGCCTGGAGAGACGGGGGTAAGACAGATACGCAGTATTTT
J: TRBJ2-3
V: TRBV30
D: -
size: -

CDR3: CASSQELAGGPTGELFF
DNA: TGCGCCAGCAGCCAAGAACTAGCGGGAGGGCCGACCGGGGAGCTGTTTTTT
J: TRBJ2-2
V: TRBV4-3
D: TRBD2
size: many

CDR3: CASSYGADNQPQHF
DNA: TGTGCCAGCAGTTACGGGGCAGATAATCAGCCCCAGCATTTT
J: TRBJ1-5
V: TRBV6-2/TRBV6-3
D: -
size: -

CDR3: CSARAGLAGRYEQYF
DNA: TGCAGTGCGAGAGCGGGACTAGCGGGAAGGTACGAGCAGTACTTC
J: TRBJ2-7
V: TRBV20-1
D: TRBD2
size: few

CDR3: CASSYRGPTYEQYF
DNA: TGTGCCAGCAGTTATCGGGGCCCGACCTACGAGCAGTACTTC
J: TRBJ2-7
V: TRBV27
D: -
size: few

CDR3: CASSSSGGLTDTQYF
DNA: TGTGCCAGCAGTTCTAGCGGAGGCCTCACAGATACGCAGTATTTT
J: TRBJ2-3
V: TRBV12-3/TRBV12-4
D: TRBD2
size: many